These 9 T cell receptor beta chains originate from one sample sequenced in a study of cytomegalovirus exposure and HLA in healthy donors. The PCR was carried out with 60 Vbeta primers and 13 Jbeta primers. Only in-frame clones appear in the TCRdb table, and some are missing; sequencing was by immunoSEQ multiplex PCR. The table includes about 160,000 clones, roughly 80% detected once. Sequencing was performed on PBMCs. The origin of the receptors is a man aged 25-45 years in good health and CMV-seronegative.

The gene calls are TRBV5-5 and TRBJ1-3; perhaps TRBD1 as D (5 bases). The CDR3 runs to 16 residues. CDR1 is SGHKS and CDR2 is YYEKEE in the germline V gene (reference sequence). Between the trimmed V and J ends, which lost 3 bases and 1 base, there was a span of 14 bases. The CDR3, as DNA: TGTGCCAGCAGCTCTCCCCGACAGACTTCTGGAAACACCATATATTTT. This translates into CASSSPRQTSGNTIYF.

This sequence joins TRBV28 and TRBJ1-2; D ambiguous. The CDR3 totals 13 residues. Germline values: CDR1 MDHEN, CDR2 SYDVKM. V was shortened by 5 bases and J by 5 bases, with 12 bases between the two germline ends. The CDR3 region is CASSPAGWYGYTF. The CDR3 DNA follows: TGTGCCAGCAGTCCAGCGGGGTGGTATGGCTACACCTTC.

J is TRBJ2-7 and V is TRBV4-1; weak D call: TRBD1 (6 bases). The CDR3 sequence is 16 residues long. Germline-derived CDR1 and CDR2 are MGHRA and YSYEKL. The V end lost 2 bases, the J end lost 5 bases, and 19 bases lay between the germline ends. CDR3 sequence (DNA): TGCGCCAGCAGCCAATTTACCCAGGGGACACCAAACGAGCAGTACTTC. Translating it yields CASSQFTQGTPNEQYF.

This clone was detected once. The CDR3 nucleotides are TGTGCCAGCAGTGAAGCATCCGGGACAGGGATCATCGGGGAGCTGTTTTTT. This codes for CASSEASGTGIIGELFF. V gene TRBV6-1 combines with J gene TRBJ2-2; 9 bases line up with TRBD1. J gave up 7 bases and V 0 bases, and 9 bases lay outside the gene matches. Germline V gene data show CDR1 as MNHNS and CDR2 as SASEGT. This CDR3 region has 17 residues.

This clone was detected once. The chain joins TRBV5-4 to TRBJ2-7, with 9 bases fitting TRBD1. CDR3 size: 13 residues. Germline V gene sequence: CDR1 SGHNT, CDR2 YYREEE (reference sequence). With V trimmed by 8 bases and J by 5 bases, 8 bases remained unmatched. The CDR3 nucleotides read TGTGCCAGTTCTTTTCGACAGGGGGACGAGCAGTACTTC. Translated: CASSFRQGDEQYF.

The chain recombines TRBV27 with TRBJ1-2, with D possibly being TRBD1 (5 bases). Germline values: CDR1 MNHEY, CDR2 SMNVEV (reference sequence). V gave up 5 bases and J gave up 9 bases, with 22 bases separating them. The CDR3 covers 15 residues. CDR3 in amino acids: CASSPHSGNSNSYTF. The CDR3 DNA is TGTGCCAGCAGTCCACATTCAGGGAACTCCAATAGCTACACCTTC.

The V and J genes are TRBV13 and TRBJ2-7; TRBD2 might be the D (5 bases). CDR1 is PRHDT and CDR2 is FYEKMQ in the germline V gene (reference sequence). V was shortened by 5 bases and J by 5 bases, with 13 bases between the two germline ends. The CDR3 spans 13 residues. As DNA, the CDR3 is TGTGCCAGCAGCCCACGAGGGAGAGACGAGCAGTACTTC. Its protein product is CASSPRGRDEQYF.

The J gene is TRBJ1-1, the V gene TRBV6-1; D may be TRBD1 (6 bases). Trimming cost V 2 bases and J 3 bases, with 10 bases left between them. The V gene's germline CDR1 is MNHNS and CDR2 SASEGT. There are 14 residues in the CDR3. CDR3: CASSERGGHTEAFF. DNA for the CDR3: TGTGCCAGCAGTGAAAGGGGGGGCCACACTGAAGCTTTCTTT.

Written as DNA, the CDR3 is TGCAGTGCTTACGCGGACACCATATATTTT. Amino acid sequence: CSAYADTIYF. The chain employs TRBV20-1 and TRBJ1-3; D is uncertain. Looked up from germline, CDR1 is DFQATT and CDR2 is SNEGSKA (reference sequence). This CDR3 comprises 10 residues. Trimming pared 5 bases from V and 8 bases from J, leaving 7 bases between.